Below, 18 T cell receptor beta chains from the same sample are listed, as sequenced in a study of blood T cell repertoires in COVID-19. Libraries were prepared by immunoSEQ multiplex PCR; TCRdb keeps only in-frame clonotypes and omits some of them. This table has roughly 240,000 clones, approximately 86% appearing once. The specimen sequenced was peripheral blood. The receptors stem from a man between 18 and 29 years old with active or convalescent COVID-19.

The chain carries TRBV18 and TRBJ2-7; 9 bases line up with TRBD1. This CDR3 comprises 16 residues. In germline, CDR1 is KGHSH, CDR2 LQKENI. Unmatched junction bases numbered 10, after V lost 4 bases and J lost 3 bases. CDR3 DNA sequence: TGTGCCAGCTCACAGTCGGAAGGGACAGGGATCTACGAGCAGTACTTC. Translating it yields CASSQSEGTGIYEQYF.

The V and J genes are TRBV14 and TRBJ2-7, with 7 bases aligning to TRBD1. Germline V gives CDR1 SGHDN, CDR2 FVKESK. This CDR3 spans 15 amino acids. Losses at the gene ends were 5 bases for V and 2 bases for J; bases not matched to a gene: 9. This CDR3 reads CASSSWTGVPYEQYF. The CDR3 bases are TGTGCCAGCAGCAGCTGGACAGGCGTACCCTACGAGCAGTACTTC.

The chain couples TRBV28 to TRBJ2-3; D perhaps matches TRBD2 (6 bases). CDR1 MDHEN and CDR2 SYDVKM come from the germline V gene. The CDR3 loop spans 14 amino acids. V was trimmed by 5 bases and J by 5 bases, leaving 14 bases between them. The CDR3 region has the DNA TGTGCCAGCAGTCCTGGGACCGGGGGAGATACGCAGTATTTT. Protein product: CASSPGTGGDTQYF.

The genes are TRBV6-6 and TRBJ1-5; TRBD1 is a possible D gene (5 bases). This CDR3 has 15 residues. Germline values: CDR1 MNHNY, CDR2 SVGAGI (reference sequence). Trimming stripped 0 bases from V and 2 bases from J, with 8 bases between. CDR3 sequence (DNA): TGTGCCAGCAGTTACTCACAGGTTGGCAATCAGCCCCAGCATTTT. Translation: CASSYSQVGNQPQHF.

The chain couples TRBV6-5 to TRBJ2-3; tentatively, D is TRBD2 (6 bases). Germline lookup yields CDR1 MNHEY and CDR2 SVGAGI. The CDR3 runs 15 residues. The ends were cut back, 0 bases at V and 6 bases at J, with 13 bases in the middle. Here the CDR3 reads CASSYSRDWADTQYF. CDR3 DNA sequence: TGTGCCAGCAGTTACTCACGGGACTGGGCCGATACGCAGTATTTT.

The chain employs TRBV7-6 and TRBJ2-2; D is perhaps TRBD2 (5 bases). The CDR3 covers 15 residues. Per the germline V gene, CDR1 is SGHVS and CDR2 is FNYEAQ. Trimming took off 2 bases at V and 3 bases at J, with 10 bases between the two ends. CDR3 coding DNA: TGTGCCAGCAGCTTACCCCCGCGGGACACCGGGGAGCTGTTTTTT. Protein product: CASSLPPRDTGELFF.

The V and J genes are TRBV5-5 and TRBJ1-1; D might be TRBD1 (6 bases). V lost 4 bases and J lost 4, with 11 bases in between. The germline gives CDR1 SGHKS, CDR2 YYEKEE (reference sequence). This CDR3 has 13 residues. CDR3 in amino acids: CASSVTGTTEAFF. CDR3 bases: TGTGCCAGCAGCGTAACAGGGACCACTGAAGCTTTCTTT.

The rearrangement links TRBV6-5 to TRBJ2-7; 11 nucleotides agree with TRBD1. V shed 9 bases and J 2 bases; nucleotides not matched to a gene: 6. CDR3 length equals 14 residues. Germline lookup yields CDR1 MNHEY and CDR2 SVGAGI. This CDR3 is CASREDRGPYEQYF. The CDR3 DNA reads TGTGCCAGTAGAGAGGACAGGGGGCCCTACGAGCAGTACTTC.

This clone was recorded only once. This rearrangement joins TRBV6-5 to TRBJ1-2; 7 nucleotides match TRBD1. The ends lost 6 bases at V and 8 bases at J; junction bases unmatched: 9. The germline CDR1 and CDR2 sequences are MNHEY and SVGAGI. The CDR3 runs 13 residues. This CDR3 reads CASRRGQERGYTF. The CDR3 bases are TGTGCCAGCAGACGAGGACAGGAACGAGGCTACACCTTC.

V is TRBV19 and J is TRBJ2-4; the D gene is possibly TRBD1 (6 bases). The CDR3 consists of 12 residues. Per germline, CDR1 LNHDA and CDR2 SQIVND (reference sequence). With 2 bases removed from V and 7 bases from J, the gap between germline ends came to 6 bases. The CDR3 nucleotides read TGTGCCAGTAGTATACAGGGGAACATTCAGTACTTC. Its protein product is CASSIQGNIQYF.

V usage is TRBV27 and J usage is TRBJ1-5; the D gene is possibly TRBD1 (6 bases). Between the trimmed V and J ends, which lost 0 bases and 6 bases, there was a span of 6 bases. The germline gives CDR1 MNHEY, CDR2 SMNVEV (reference sequence). The CDR3 has 13 amino acids. The CDR3 DNA follows: TGTGCCAGCAGTTTATCAGGGGGTCAGCCCCAGCATTTT. Its translation: CASSLSGGQPQHF.

The chain couples TRBV11-2 to TRBJ2-5, with D possibly being TRBD1 (6 bases). This CDR3 is built from 17 residues. Trimming pared 5 bases from V and 2 bases from J, leaving 21 bases between. CDR1 SGHAT and CDR2 FQNNGV come from the germline V gene. Here the CDR3 DNA reads TGTGCCAGCAGCGCCGGTCCTCAGGGGAGCCTTCAAGAGACCCAGTACTTC. It is translated as CASSAGPQGSLQETQYF.

The chain is built from TRBV7-6 and TRBJ1-1, with 9 bases aligning to TRBD1. J gave up 5 bases and V 4 bases, and 11 bases lay outside the gene matches. Germline V gene sequence: CDR1 SGHVS, CDR2 FNYEAQ. CDR3 size: 16 residues. Here the CDR3 reads CASSSIRDRVGTEAFF. The CDR3 bases are TGTGCCAGCAGCTCCATCCGGGACAGGGTCGGAACTGAAGCTTTCTTT.

The rearrangement uses TRBV2 and TRBJ2-3; a possible D gene is TRBD2 (5 bases). The V end lost 10 bases, the J end lost 5 bases, and 16 bases lay between the germline ends. CDR3 length: 13 amino acids. The germline V gene encodes CDR1 SNHLY and CDR2 FYNNEI. CDR3 loop: CATSGFRKDTQYF. Written as DNA, the CDR3 is TGTGCCACCTCGGGGTTTCGAAAAGATACGCAGTATTTT.

The J gene is TRBJ2-7, the V gene TRBV2, with D tentatively TRBD1 (6 bases). Germline V lookup: CDR1 SNHLY, CDR2 FYNNEI. The CDR3 sequence is 14 residues long. Trimming took off 3 bases at V and 2 bases at J, with 11 bases between the two ends. The CDR3 protein is CASSDSRTAYEQYF. CDR3 coding DNA: TGTGCCAGCAGTGATTCTCGGACAGCCTACGAGCAGTACTTC.

The chain carries TRBV6-5 and TRBJ2-4; tentative D call: TRBD2 (5 bases). CDR3 length equals 16 residues. Germline V lookup: CDR1 MNHEY, CDR2 SVGAGI. Trimming removed 3 bases at V and 0 bases at J, with 12 bases between. The CDR3 region is CASSYKGGLAKNIQYF. DNA for the CDR3: TGTGCCAGCAGTTATAAGGGCGGGCTAGCCAAAAACATTCAGTACTTC.

The chain has TRBV5-4 and TRBJ1-2; 7 bases line up with TRBD1. Germline loops: CDR1 SGHNT, CDR2 YYREEE (reference sequence). V dropped 3 bases and J dropped 4; count of bases not matched to a gene: 3. The CDR3 runs 13 residues. CDR3 sequence reads: CASSSGQIYGYTF. DNA of the CDR3: TGTGCCAGCAGCTCGGGACAGATCTATGGCTACACCTTC.

The chain has TRBV27 and TRBJ1-1, with TRBD1 as a possible D gene (5 bases). CDR1 is MNHEY, CDR2 SMNVEV, per germline (reference sequence). Trimming left V 3 bases short and J 4 bases short, with 12 bases between. CDR3 length equals 14 residues. The CDR3 protein is CASSFEPRGTEAFF. The CDR3 bases are TGTGCCAGCAGTTTCGAACCTAGGGGCACTGAAGCTTTCTTT.